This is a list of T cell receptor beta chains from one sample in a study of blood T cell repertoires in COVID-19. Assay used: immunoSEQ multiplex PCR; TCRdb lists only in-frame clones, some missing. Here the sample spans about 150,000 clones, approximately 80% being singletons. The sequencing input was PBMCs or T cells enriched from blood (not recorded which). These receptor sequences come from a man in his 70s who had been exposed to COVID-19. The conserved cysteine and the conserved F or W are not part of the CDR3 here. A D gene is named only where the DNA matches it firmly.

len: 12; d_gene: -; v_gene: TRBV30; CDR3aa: AWSVEVSGNTIY
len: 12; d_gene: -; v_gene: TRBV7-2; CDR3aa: ASSLAAGPQPQH
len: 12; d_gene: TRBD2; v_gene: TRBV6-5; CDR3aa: ASSTGLAAETQY
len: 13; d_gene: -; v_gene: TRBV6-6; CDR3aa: ASLTPRDRANEQY
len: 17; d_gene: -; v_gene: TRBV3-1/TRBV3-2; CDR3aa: ASSQSLDGDGGPPCGYT
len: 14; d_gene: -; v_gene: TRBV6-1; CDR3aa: ASSEILTASGNTIY
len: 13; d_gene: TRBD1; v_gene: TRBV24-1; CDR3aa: ATSDSGTGKETQY
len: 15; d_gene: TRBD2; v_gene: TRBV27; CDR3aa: ASSFPGLAGSTDTQY
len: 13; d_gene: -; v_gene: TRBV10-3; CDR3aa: AISESVGRNYEQY
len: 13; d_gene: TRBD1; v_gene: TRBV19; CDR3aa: ASSRGTGGGQPQH
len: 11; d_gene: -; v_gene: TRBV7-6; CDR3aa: ASSLDRDTEAF
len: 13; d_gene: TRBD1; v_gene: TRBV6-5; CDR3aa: ASSRDRGFNSPLH
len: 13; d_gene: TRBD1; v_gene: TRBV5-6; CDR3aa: ASSSNRGMNTEAF
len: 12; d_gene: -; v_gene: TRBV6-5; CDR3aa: ASSPGQSNEKLF
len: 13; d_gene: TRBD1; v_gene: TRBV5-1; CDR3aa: ASSSGGTGAYEQY
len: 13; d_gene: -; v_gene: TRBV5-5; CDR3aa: ASRQHRGMGEKLF
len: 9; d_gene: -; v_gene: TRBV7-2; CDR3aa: ASSSSHEAF
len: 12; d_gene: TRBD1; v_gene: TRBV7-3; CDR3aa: ASSRDRHYNEQF
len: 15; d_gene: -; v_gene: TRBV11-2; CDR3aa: ASSLGPPLATLWEQY
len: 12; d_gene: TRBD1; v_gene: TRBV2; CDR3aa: ASKTGQYNYGYT
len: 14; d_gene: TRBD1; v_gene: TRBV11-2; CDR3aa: ASSTGTGRGPDEQF
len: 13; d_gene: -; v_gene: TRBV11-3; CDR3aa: ASSLMGLPGNEQF
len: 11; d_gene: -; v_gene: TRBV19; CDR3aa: ASKDSGNQPQH
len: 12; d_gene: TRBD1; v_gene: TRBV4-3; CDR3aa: ASSQDKGQHTQY
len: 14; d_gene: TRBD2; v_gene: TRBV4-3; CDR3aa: ASSQASGRAFNEQF
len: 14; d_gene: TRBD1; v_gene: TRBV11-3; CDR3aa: ASSFPTGTATGELF
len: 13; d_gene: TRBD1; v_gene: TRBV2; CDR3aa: ASSPRGQGLYEQY
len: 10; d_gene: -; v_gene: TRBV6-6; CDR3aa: ATGQFGGELF
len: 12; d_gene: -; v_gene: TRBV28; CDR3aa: ASSLGTLNTEAF
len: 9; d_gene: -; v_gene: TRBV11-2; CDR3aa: ASSLMDSPF
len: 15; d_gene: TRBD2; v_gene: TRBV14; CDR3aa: ASSQVLLAGGADTQY
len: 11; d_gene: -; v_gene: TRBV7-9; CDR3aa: ASSFGGFTEAF
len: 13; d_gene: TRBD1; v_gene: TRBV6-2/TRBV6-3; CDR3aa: ASSYPTGGLSEQY
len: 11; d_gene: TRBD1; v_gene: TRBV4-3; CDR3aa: ASSQGVEETQY
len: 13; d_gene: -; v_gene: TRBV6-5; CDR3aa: ASSYSKSGRYGYT
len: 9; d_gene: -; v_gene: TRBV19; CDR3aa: ASSIGERQY